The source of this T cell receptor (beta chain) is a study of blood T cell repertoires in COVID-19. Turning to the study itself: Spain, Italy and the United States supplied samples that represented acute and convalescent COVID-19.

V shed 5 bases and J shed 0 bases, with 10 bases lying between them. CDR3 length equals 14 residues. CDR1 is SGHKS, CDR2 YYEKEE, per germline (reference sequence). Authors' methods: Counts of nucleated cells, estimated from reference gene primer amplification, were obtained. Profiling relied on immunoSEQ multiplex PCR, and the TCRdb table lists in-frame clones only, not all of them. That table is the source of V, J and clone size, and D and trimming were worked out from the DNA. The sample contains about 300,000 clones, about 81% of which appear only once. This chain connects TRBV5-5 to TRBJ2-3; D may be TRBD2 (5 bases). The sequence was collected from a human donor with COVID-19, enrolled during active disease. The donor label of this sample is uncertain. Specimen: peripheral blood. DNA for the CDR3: TGTGCCAGCAGAGAACTAGTTAGCACAGATACGCAGTATTTT. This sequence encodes CASRELVSTDTQYF.